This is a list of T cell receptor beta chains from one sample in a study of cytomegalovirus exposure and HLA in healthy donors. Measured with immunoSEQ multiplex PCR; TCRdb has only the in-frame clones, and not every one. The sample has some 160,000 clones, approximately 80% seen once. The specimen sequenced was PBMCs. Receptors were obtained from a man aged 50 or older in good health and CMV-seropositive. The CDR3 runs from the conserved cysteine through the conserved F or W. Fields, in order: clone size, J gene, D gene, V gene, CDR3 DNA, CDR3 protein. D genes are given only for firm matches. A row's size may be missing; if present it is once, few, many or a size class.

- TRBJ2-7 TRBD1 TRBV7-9 TGTGCCAGCAGCTCCGGGACAGGAGATTACTACGAGCAGTACTTC CASSSGTGDYYEQYF
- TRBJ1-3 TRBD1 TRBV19 TGTGCCAGTAGTTGGGGACAGGGAGCTGGAAACACCATATATTTT CASSWGQGAGNTIYF
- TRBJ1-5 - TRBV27 TGTGCCAGCAGTTTCAACGACCCAGCGGGTGGTCAGCCCCAGCATTTT CASSFNDPAGGQPQHF
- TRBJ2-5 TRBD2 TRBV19 TGTGCCAGTAGTATCCTAGCGGGAGGTGGGACCCAGTACTTC CASSILAGGGTQYF
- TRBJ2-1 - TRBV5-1 TGCGCCAGCAGCTTGGGCGGGGCCAACAATGAGCAGTTCTTC CASSLGGANNEQFF
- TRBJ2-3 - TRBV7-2 TGTGCCAGCAGCCTAACCCGGGATACGCAGTATTTT CASSLTRDTQYF
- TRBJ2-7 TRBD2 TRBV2 TGTGCCAGCAAAAAGACTGGACCGGGACTAGCAGGCGAGCAGTACTTC CASKKTGPGLAGEQYF
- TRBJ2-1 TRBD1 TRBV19 TGTGCCAGTAGTTCCCGGGACAGGGTCCACAATGAGCAGTTCTTC CASSSRDRVHNEQFF
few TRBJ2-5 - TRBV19 TGTGCCAGTAGTGACATTAAGCAAGAGACCCAGTACTTC CASSDIKQETQYF
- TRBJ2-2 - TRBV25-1 TGTGCCAGCAGTCAGGGCCGGGTGACCGGGGAGCTGTTTTTT CASSQGRVTGELFF
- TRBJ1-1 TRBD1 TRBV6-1 TGTGCCAGCAGTGAATTTCGGACAGGGAGGGGGGTCAACACTGAAGCTTTCTTT CASSEFRTGRGVNTEAFF
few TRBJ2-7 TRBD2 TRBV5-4 TGTGCCAGCAGCTTGAGGGGAGGGGAAGACTACGAGCAGTACTTC CASSLRGGEDYEQYF
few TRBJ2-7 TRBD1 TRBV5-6 TGTGCCAGCAGCTTGGAAGGGGGCACCGAGCAGTACTTC CASSLEGGTEQYF
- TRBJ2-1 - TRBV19 TGTGCCAGTAGTATGCTGACGGGTGAGCAGTTCTTC CASSMLTGEQFF
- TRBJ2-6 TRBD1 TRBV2 TGTGCCAGCAGCCCCGACAGGGACGCTGGGGCCAACGTCCTGACTTTC CASSPDRDAGANVLTF
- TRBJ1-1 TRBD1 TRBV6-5 TGTGCCAGCACCTATTGGACAGGCGGGGAAGCTTTCTTT CASTYWTGGEAFF
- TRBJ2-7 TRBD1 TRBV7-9 TGTGCCAGCAGCCACCCCGGGACAGTTTACGAGCAGTACTTC CASSHPGTVYEQYF
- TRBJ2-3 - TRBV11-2 TGTGCCAGCAGCTCCGCTCCCCGGACAGGCACAGATACGCAGTATTTT CASSSAPRTGTDTQYF
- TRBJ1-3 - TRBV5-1 TGCGCCAGCAGCTTGGCAGGTCCGAATAGAGGAAACACCATATATTTT CASSLAGPNRGNTIYF
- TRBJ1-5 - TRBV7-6 TGTGCCAGCAGCTTAGCCCCCCCGGCCGGGTCTAGCAATCAGCCCCAGCATTTT CASSLAPPAGSSNQPQHF
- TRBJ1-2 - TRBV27 TGTGCCAGCAGTTTACTGGGGCCCCCCTATGGCTACACCTTC CASSLLGPPYGYTF
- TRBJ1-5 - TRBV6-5 TGTGCCAGCAGTTCGAACACCGGGTATAGCAATCAGCCCCAGCATTTT CASSSNTGYSNQPQHF
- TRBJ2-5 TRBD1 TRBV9 TGTGCCAGCAGCACACCCGGGACAGAAAAAGAGACCCAGTACTTC CASSTPGTEKETQYF
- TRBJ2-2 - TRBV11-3 TGTGCCAGCAGCTCAACCGGGACTCAGAACACCGGGGAGCTGTTTTTT CASSSTGTQNTGELFF
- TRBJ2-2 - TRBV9 TGTGCCAGCAGCGCTGTGTTTGGGGGGGGCGACACCGGGGAGCTGTTTTTT CASSAVFGGGDTGELFF
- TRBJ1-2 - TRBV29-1 TGCAGCGGAGCCCAGGCTGGTGGCTACACCTTC CSGAQAGGYTF
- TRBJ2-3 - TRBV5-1 TGCGCCAGCAGCTTGGCGCGACAGCCCACAGATACGCAGTATTTT CASSLARQPTDTQYF